One sample yielded the 23 T cell receptor beta chains listed below, sequenced in a study of T-cell reconstitution after alpha-beta-depleted transplantation in children. Unique molecular identifiers were built into the TCRbeta library. TCRdb recomputed calls from the PCR reads with MiXCR, one row per CDR3 protein. The sample lists 500,000 to 750,000 distinct CDR3 sequences; 27% were seen once. The specimen comprised PBMCs, sampled before TCRalphabeta/CD19-depleted stem cell transplant. The origin of the receptors is a boy in the first two years of life with Wiskott-Aldrich syndrome, due to receive a stem cell transplant.

As DNA, the CDR3 is TGTGCCAGCAGCCGGAACAGGGGCATAGGAGGCAATCAGCCCCAGCATTTT. Translation: CASSRNRGIGGNQPQHF. The chain joins TRBV7-8 to TRBJ1-5; 7 bases line up with TRBD1. With V trimmed by 5 bases and J by 2 bases, 12 bases remained unmatched. Germline assignment: CDR1 SGHVS and CDR2 FQNEAQ. This CDR3 spans 17 amino acids. Full variable domain (remainder filled in from reference TRBV7-8 and TRBJ1-5): GAGVSQSPRYKVAKRGQDVALRCDPISGHVSLFWYQQALGQGPEFLTYFQNEAQLDKSGLPSDRFFAERPEGSVSTLKIQRTQQEDSAVYLCASSRNRGIGGNQPQHFGDGTRLSIL.

The chain is built from TRBV24-1 and TRBJ2-1; 10 bases match TRBD2. The V segment lost 3 bases and the J segment 8 bases; nucleotides outside the gene matches: 6. The CDR3 sequence is 15 residues long. The germline V gene has CDR1 KGHDR and CDR2 SFDVKD. CDR3 sequence (DNA): TGTGCCACCAGTGATGGAGTAGCGGGAGGTTATGAGCAGTTCTTC. Translation: CATSDGVAGGYEQFF.

The rearrangement joins TRBV5-1 to TRBJ2-2; possibly TRBD1 for D (6 bases). Between the trimmed V and J ends, which lost 0 bases and 6 bases, there was a span of 12 bases. Germline CDR1 SGHRS, CDR2 YFSETQ. The CDR3 length is 15 residues. The DNA for the CDR3 is TGCGCCAGCAGCTTGGACAGGGTCAACGCCGGGGAGCTGTTTTTT. This codes for CASSLDRVNAGELFF.

This sequence joins TRBV24-1 and TRBJ2-3; maybe TRBD2 (6 bases). From germline, CDR1 is KGHDR and CDR2 SFDVKD. The CDR3 totals 13 residues. Deletions cut 5 bases from V and 6 bases from J, with 11 bases between. The CDR3 DNA reads TGTGCCACCAGTGTGGAGGGTGTGGATACGCAGTATTTT. Encoded protein: CATSVEGVDTQYF.

In nucleotides, the CDR3 is TGCGCCAGCAGCTTGGTGGCAGGGGCTGTAAACACTGAAGCTTTCTTT. Amino acid sequence: CASSLVAGAVNTEAFF. The chain uses TRBV5-1 and TRBJ1-1, with a possible D match to TRBD1 (6 bases). CDR3 length: 16 amino acids. CDR1 and CDR2 from the germline V gene are SGHRS and YFSETQ. The V end was cut by 0 bases, the J end by 2 bases, with 14 bases between.

The CDR3 DNA sequence: TGCGCCAGCAGCTTGGGCGGGGGGCCTGGCAATCAGCCCCAGCATTTT. This translates into CASSLGGGPGNQPQHF. The rearrangement links TRBV5-1 to TRBJ1-5, with D tentatively TRBD1 (6 bases). The CDR3 loop spans 16 amino acids. Germline V CDR1 and CDR2: SGHRS, YFSETQ. V dropped 0 bases and J dropped 2 bases, with 12 bases sitting between them.

The CDR3 here is CASSLSTSGNTIYF. DNA for the CDR3: TGTGCCAGCAGTTTGTCCACCTCTGGAAACACCATATATTTT. The rearrangement uses TRBV12-3 or TRBV12-4 and TRBJ1-3; the D is unclear. The CDR3 extends over 14 amino acids. Trimming removed 3 bases at V and 0 bases at J, with 6 bases between.

Many counts were recorded for this clonotype. At one end the junction does not follow the germline gene, possibly because of a read error. The chain employs TRBV5-1 and TRBJ1-6; TRBD1 agrees at 9 bases. This CDR3 is built from 15 residues. The germline CDR1 and CDR2 sequences are SGHRS and YFSETQ. DNA for the CDR3: TGTGCCAGCAGCTTAGAAGGACAGGGGAATTCACCCCTCCACTTT. Its translation: CASSLEGQGNSPLHF.

V gene TRBV6-1 combines with J gene TRBJ2-1; TRBD2 agrees at 9 bases. V was clipped by 6 bases and J by 5 bases; unmatched bases: 8. Germline lookup yields CDR1 MNHNS and CDR2 SASEGT. The CDR3 covers 15 residues. The chain's CDR3 is CASRSIAGVHNEQFF. Written as DNA, the CDR3 is TGTGCCAGCAGATCCATAGCGGGAGTGCACAATGAGCAGTTCTTC.

The chain carries TRBV27 and TRBJ2-7; perhaps TRBD2 as D (5 bases). Deletions cut 3 bases from V and 7 bases from J, with 16 bases between. Germline V gene data show CDR1 as MNHEY and CDR2 as SMNVEV (reference sequence). The CDR3 runs to 14 residues. CDR3 sequence: CASSFSEGVGEQYF. CDR3 nucleotide sequence: TGTGCCAGCAGTTTTTCAGAGGGAGTGGGGGAGCAGTACTTC.

V and J are TRBV5-1 and TRBJ1-1; TRBD1 might be the D (5 bases). From germline, CDR1 is SGHRS and CDR2 YFSETQ. The CDR3 is 14 residues long. V lost 5 bases to trimming and J lost 4 bases, with 15 bases between them. The CDR3 reads CASSGPGPGTEAFF. In DNA form, the CDR3 reads TGCGCCAGCAGTGGGCCAGGGCCGGGCACTGAAGCTTTCTTT. The whole variable domain, filled in from reference TRBV5-1 and TRBJ1-1, reads KAGVTQTPRYLIKTRGQQVTLSCSPISGHRSVSWYQQTPGQGLQFLFEYFSETQRNKGNFPGRFSGRQFSNSRSEMNVSTLELGDSALYLCASSGPGPGTEAFFGQGTRLTVV.

This chain uses TRBV7-9 with TRBJ1-3; D is ambiguous. V lost 4 bases and J 4 bases, leaving 14 bases between the germline ends. The germline V gene encodes CDR1 SEHNR and CDR2 FQNEAQ (reference sequence). The CDR3 has 15 amino acids. CDR3 DNA sequence: TGTGCCAGCAGCTCAGACCGGGCGCGAGGAAACACCATATATTTT. Translating it yields CASSSDRARGNTIYF.

The chain carries TRBV20-1 and TRBJ1-5, with a possible D match to TRBD1 (6 bases). Trimming took 3 bases from V and 5 from J, leaving 14 bases between them. This CDR3 comprises 14 residues. Germline V lookup: CDR1 DFQATT, CDR2 SNEGSKA (reference sequence). This CDR3 is CSARGRGNDQPQHF. The CDR3 region has the DNA TGCAGTGCTAGGGGAAGGGGGAATGATCAGCCCCAGCATTTT.

This clonotype was detected only a few times. The rearrangement links TRBV28 to TRBJ2-7; 7 positions agree with TRBD2. The germline V gene encodes CDR1 MDHEN and CDR2 SYDVKM. The CDR3 is 16 amino acids. J was trimmed by 0 bases and V by 6 bases; bases with no gene match: 11. Written as DNA, the CDR3 is TGTGCCAGCAGCACCCCCGGGGGGATTTCCTCCTACGAGCAGTACTTC. Its protein is CASSTPGGISSYEQYF. Full variable domain (missing parts from reference TRBV28 and TRBJ2-7): DVKVTQSSRYLVKRTGEKVFLECVQDMDHENMFWYRQDPGLGLRLIYFSYDVKMKEKGDIPEGYSVSREKKERFSLILESASTNQTSMYLCASSTPGGISSYEQYFGPGTRLTVT.

The rearrangement links TRBV20-1 to TRBJ2-3; 8 bases line up with TRBD1. There are 14 residues in the CDR3. Germline lookup yields CDR1 DFQATT and CDR2 SNEGSKA (reference sequence). J was trimmed by 7 bases and V by 5 bases; bases with no gene match: 11. The CDR3 region is CSAGRGPGSYTQYF. DNA of the CDR3: TGCAGTGCTGGCAGGGGGCCGGGCTCCTATACGCAGTATTTT.

This clonotype has just a few counts. The rearrangement links TRBV6-5 to TRBJ1-1; maybe TRBD1 (5 bases). CDR3 length: 16 amino acids. Germline assignment: CDR1 MNHEY and CDR2 SVGAGI. V was trimmed by 5 bases and J by 1 base, leaving 17 bases between them. The CDR3 bases are TGTGCCAGCAGTGCTCGAGATTTAACAGGGAACACTGAAGCTTTCTTT. It encodes CASSARDLTGNTEAFF.

This chain links TRBV4-1 with TRBJ2-1, with TRBD2 matching 12 bases. The germline CDR1 and CDR2 sequences are MGHRA and YSYEKL. The length of the CDR3 is 16 residues. With V trimmed by 5 bases and J by 7 bases, 9 bases remained unmatched. The CDR3 region is CASSSRLAGGKNEQFF. The CDR3 DNA reads TGCGCCAGCAGCTCACGTCTAGCGGGAGGGAAAAATGAGCAGTTCTTC.

This clonotype was seen only a few times. V is TRBV20-1 and J is TRBJ2-5; TRBD2 matches 10 bases. CDR1 is DFQATT and CDR2 is SNEGSKA in the germline V gene (reference sequence). The CDR3 runs 12 residues. The junction had 0 bases not matched to a gene; V was cut back by 5 bases and J by 3 bases. CDR3 amino acids: CSAGLAEETQYF. The CDR3 DNA reads TGCAGTGCTGGACTAGCGGAAGAGACCCAGTACTTC.

The rearrangement uses TRBV4-2 and TRBJ2-1; 12 bases align to TRBD2. This CDR3 is built from 19 residues. CDR1 is LGHNA, CDR2 YNFKEQ, per germline. V trimming: 0 bases; J trimming: 3 bases; junction bases outside the gene matches: 9. The CDR3 DNA is TGTGCCAGCAGCCAAGAAAGGGGACTAGCGGGTCGACTCTACAATGAGCAGTTCTTC. Its protein product is CASSQERGLAGRLYNEQFF.

The chain uses TRBV4-2 and TRBJ2-7, with D possibly matching TRBD1 (5 bases). V dropped 0 bases and J dropped 7 bases, with 10 bases sitting between them. The CDR3 is 13 residues long. Germline loops: CDR1 LGHNA, CDR2 YNFKEQ. CDR3 sequence reads: CASSQEQGWEQYF. For the CDR3, the DNA is TGTGCCAGCAGCCAAGAGCAGGGATGGGAGCAGTACTTC.

This chain links TRBV5-1 with TRBJ2-2, with D perhaps matching TRBD2 (6 bases). The CDR3 consists of 14 residues. The V and J ends lost 4 bases and 6 bases respectively, with 13 bases between them. The germline CDR1 and CDR2 sequences are SGHRS and YFSETQ. DNA of the CDR3: TGCGCCAGCAGCGCCCCCGGGGGTCCCGGGGAGCTGTTTTTT. Translating gives CASSAPGGPGELFF.

This clonotype showed up many times. This rearrangement joins TRBV20-1 to TRBJ2-7; 7 bases match TRBD2. CDR1 is DFQATT and CDR2 is SNEGSKA in the germline V gene (reference sequence). Trimming removed 8 bases from V and 3 bases from J; junction bases left unmatched: 10. The CDR3 is 13 residues long. For the CDR3, the DNA is TGCAGTCAAGCGGGACCCGTGGACTACGAGCAGTACTTC. It encodes CSQAGPVDYEQYF.

This clonotype has a handful of counts. The chain combines TRBV27 with TRBJ2-3, with 7 bases aligning to TRBD2. CDR3 length equals 15 residues. J gave up 5 bases and V 6 bases, and 11 bases lay outside the gene matches. From germline, CDR1 is MNHEY and CDR2 SMNVEV (reference sequence). CDR3 protein: CASRVRAGAIDTQYF. The CDR3 DNA sequence: TGTGCCAGCAGGGTCCGCGCGGGAGCCATAGATACGCAGTATTTT.